This passage covers 29 T cell receptor beta chains from one sample sequenced in a study of cytomegalovirus exposure and HLA in healthy donors. The table came from immunoSEQ multiplex PCR; TCRdb's copy has only in-frame clones and leaves some out. Of approximately 120,000 clones listed, 85% to 95% were seen once; the top ten hold less than 1.5%. The sample was PBMCs. Receptors were obtained from a woman aged 18-29 years in good health and CMV-seronegative.

The rearrangement joins TRBV9 to TRBJ2-7; D unresolved. Trimming shortened V by 3 bases and J by 3 bases, and 7 bases separated the two germline ends. Per the germline V gene, CDR1 is SGDLS and CDR2 is YYNGEE. This CDR3 contains 12 residues. The CDR3 region is CASSETDYEQYF. The DNA of the CDR3 is TGTGCCAGCAGCGAGACTGACTACGAGCAGTACTTC.

The chain links TRBV28 to TRBJ2-7; 8 bases are shared with TRBD1. CDR1 is MDHEN and CDR2 is SYDVKM in the germline V gene. The CDR3 spans 14 residues. J lost 3 bases, V lost 4 bases, and 5 bases had no gene match. DNA for the CDR3: TGTGCCAGCAGTTCAGGGGGCGGTTTCTACGAGCAGTACTTC. Its translation is CASSSGGGFYEQYF.

The chain uses TRBV5-4 and TRBJ2-3; TRBD2 matches at 7 bases. Looked up from germline, CDR1 is SGHNT and CDR2 is YYREEE (reference sequence). CDR3 length: 16 amino acids. V lost 2 bases, J lost 4 bases, and 10 bases stayed unmatched. DNA of the CDR3: TGTGCCAGCAGCTTAAGGTATGGCGGGAGCGCAGATACGCAGTATTTT. Amino acid sequence: CASSLRYGGSADTQYF. The whole variable domain, remainder taken from reference TRBV5-4 and TRBJ2-3, is ETGVTQSPTHLIKTRGQQVTLRCSSQSGHNTVSWYQQALGQGPQFIFQYYREEENGRGNFPPRFSGLQFPNYSSELNVNALELDDSALYLCASSLRYGGSADTQYFGPGTRLTVL.

The rearrangement joins TRBV19 to TRBJ1-5; D unclear. Germline assignment: CDR1 LNHDA and CDR2 SQIVND (reference sequence). The CDR3 length is 14 residues. Trimming removed 9 bases at V and 5 bases at J, with 17 bases between. CDR3 DNA: TGTGCCAGCCTCGAAAGCGGGTGGGATCAGCCCCAGCATTTT. Translation gives CASLESGWDQPQHF.

The V gene is TRBV19, the J gene TRBJ1-1; D possibly corresponds to TRBD1 (5 bases). With 0 bases removed from V and 4 bases from J, the gap between germline ends came to 9 bases. Germline V CDR1 and CDR2: LNHDA, SQIVND (reference sequence). The CDR3 is 14 residues long. The CDR3 region is CASSIEAGGTEAFF. The CDR3 DNA reads TGTGCCAGTAGTATAGAGGCGGGGGGCACTGAAGCTTTCTTT.

The chain uses TRBV27 and TRBJ2-1; 8 bases line up with TRBD1. CDR1 and CDR2 (germline): MNHEY, SMNVEV (reference sequence). Trimming cost V 1 base and J 8 bases; bases outside gene matches: 7. The CDR3 extends over 15 amino acids. The CDR3 sequence is CASSLWAGGRDEQFF. CDR3 coding DNA: TGTGCCAGCAGTTTATGGGCAGGGGGCAGAGATGAGCAGTTCTTC.

The gene calls are TRBV28 and TRBJ1-3, with 10 bases identical to TRBD1. This CDR3 has 17 residues. From germline, CDR1 is MDHEN and CDR2 SYDVKM. V lost 3 bases, J lost 2 bases, and 7 bases stayed unmatched. For the CDR3, the DNA is TGTGCCAGCAGTTTCCCCCCCGACAGGGGGCCTGGAAACACCATATATTTT. Protein: CASSFPPDRGPGNTIYF.

This chain links TRBV4-2 with TRBJ1-3; weak D call: TRBD1 (6 bases). Germline V CDR1 and CDR2: LGHNA, YNFKEQ. Trimming removed 4 bases from V and 0 bases from J, with 7 bases in between. CDR3 length: 14 amino acids. CDR3 in DNA: TGTGCCAGCAGCCCGGACAGCTCTGGAAACACCATATATTTT. Encoded protein: CASSPDSSGNTIYF.

This clone was seen only once. CDR3: CASSLGFRLAGNNEQFF. As DNA, the CDR3 is TGTGCCAGCAGCTTGGGGTTTCGTCTAGCGGGGAACAATGAGCAGTTCTTC. The V and J genes are TRBV5-4 and TRBJ2-1, with 9 bases matching TRBD2. CDR1 is SGHNT and CDR2 is YYREEE in the germline V gene (reference sequence). V shed 0 bases, J shed 5 bases, and the junction held 9 bases outside the gene matches. The CDR3 spans 17 residues.

CDR3 amino acids: CASSLQGANTEAFF. In DNA, the CDR3 is TGTGCCAGCAGTCTTCAGGGGGCGAACACTGAAGCTTTCTTT. The chain carries TRBV6-5 and TRBJ1-1; 8 bases line up with TRBD1. The germline gives CDR1 MNHEY, CDR2 SVGAGI. CDR3 length: 14 amino acids. After removal of 5 bases from V and 1 base from J, the junction contained 3 bases not matched to a gene.

V usage is TRBV4-1 and J usage is TRBJ1-4; 7 bases are shared with TRBD1. Germline CDR1 MGHRA, CDR2 YSYEKL. The CDR3 totals 15 residues. Germline trimming cut 3 bases from V and 8 bases from J; bases unmatched to any gene: 9. CDR3 coding DNA: TGCGCCAGCAGCCAGGTCCGGGACAGCAGGGAAAAACTGTTTTTT. This translates into CASSQVRDSREKLFF.

The rearrangement joins TRBV5-1 to TRBJ2-7; tentative D call: TRBD1 (5 bases). From germline, CDR1 is SGHRS and CDR2 YFSETQ. Between the trimmed V and J ends, which lost 6 bases and 0 bases, there was a span of 13 bases. The CDR3 is made up of 14 amino acids. The DNA for the CDR3 is TGCGCCAGCAAAGGACATACTAACTCCTACGAGCAGTACTTC. Amino acid sequence: CASKGHTNSYEQYF. The whole variable domain, filled in from reference TRBV5-1 and TRBJ2-7, reads KAGVTQTPRYLIKTRGQQVTLSCSPISGHRSVSWYQQTPGQGLQFLFEYFSETQRNKGNFPGRFSGRQFSNSRSEMNVSTLELGDSALYLCASKGHTNSYEQYFGPGTRLTVT.

This chain uses TRBV28 with TRBJ2-1; maybe TRBD2 (6 bases). V dropped 2 bases and J dropped 0 bases, with 8 bases sitting between them. The CDR3 contains 15 residues. Germline lookup yields CDR1 MDHEN and CDR2 SYDVKM. The CDR3 DNA sequence: TGTGCCAGCAGTTTAGGGGGGAGCTCCTACAATGAGCAGTTCTTC. Translation: CASSLGGSSYNEQFF. The full variable domain, its missing parts supplied by reference TRBV28 and TRBJ2-1, is DVKVTQSSRYLVKRTGEKVFLECVQDMDHENMFWYRQDPGLGLRLIYFSYDVKMKEKGDIPEGYSVSREKKERFSLILESASTNQTSMYLCASSLGGSSYNEQFFGPGTRLTVL.

This chain links TRBV21-1 with TRBJ1-4; TRBD1 is taken as the D call from the table, unchecked against the DNA. TRBV21-1 is classified as a pseudogene. CDR3 length: 10 residues. The CDR3 protein is CASSAQELFF. The CDR3 bases are TGTGCCAGCAGCGCACAGGAACTGTTTTTT.

J is TRBJ1-5 and V is TRBV7-4; possibly TRBD1 for D (6 bases). In germline, CDR1 is SGHVT, CDR2 SQSDAQ. The CDR3 extends over 18 amino acids. V lost 5 bases and J 4 bases, leaving 24 bases between the germline ends. In nucleotides, the CDR3 is TGTGCCAGCAGCCCTTCGACGTTATCGGGTAGGGGGAATCAGCCCCAGCATTTT. It is translated as CASSPSTLSGRGNQPQHF. The full variable domain, in which reference TRBV7-4 and TRBJ1-5 provide the parts outside the CDR3, is GAGVSQSPRYKVAKRGRDVALRCDSISGHVTLYWYRQTLGQGSEVLTYSQSDAQRDKSGRPSGRFSAERPERSVSTLKIQRTEQGDSAVYLCASSPSTLSGRGNQPQHFGDGTRLSIL.

The V call is TRBV4-2, the J call TRBJ1-2; 9 positions match TRBD1. This CDR3 is 16 amino acids long. Germline assignment: CDR1 LGHNA and CDR2 YNFKEQ. J was trimmed by 7 bases and V by 1 base; bases with no gene match: 10. The CDR3 loop reads CASSQGTGDDYGGYTF. The CDR3 nucleotides read TGTGCCAGCAGCCAAGGGACAGGGGATGATTATGGTGGCTACACCTTC.

The chain is built from TRBV7-9 and TRBJ1-1; no clear D. The germline CDR1 and CDR2 sequences are SEHNR and FQNEAQ (reference sequence). The CDR3 totals 14 residues. The V gene lost 3 bases and the J gene lost 1 base, with 9 bases spanning the gap. Here the CDR3 reads CASSFKLQNTEAFF. In DNA form, the CDR3 reads TGTGCCAGCAGCTTTAAACTTCAGAACACTGAAGCTTTCTTT.

This rearrangement joins TRBV27 to TRBJ2-1, with 11 bases fitting TRBD1. Trimming removed 4 bases from V and 8 bases from J; junction bases left unmatched: 1. The CDR3 is 13 residues long. Germline CDR1 is MNHEY and CDR2 is SMNVEV (reference sequence). CDR3 sequence (DNA): TGTGCCAGCAGTTGGACAGGGGGCGATGAGCAGTTCTTC. This gives the protein CASSWTGGDEQFF.

The chain carries TRBV5-8 and TRBJ1-4, with D perhaps matching TRBD1 (5 bases). The CDR3 extends over 15 amino acids. V lost 0 bases and J 8 bases, leaving 14 bases between the germline ends. Germline-derived CDR1 and CDR2 are SGHTS and YDEGEE. The CDR3, as DNA: TGTGCCAGCAGCTTGGCCGGCAGGGAGGGCGAAAAACTGTTTTTT. It codes for CASSLAGREGEKLFF. Based on the CDR3 plus reference TRBV5-8 and TRBJ1-4, the full variable domain is EAGVTQSPTHLIKTRGQQATLRCSPISGHTSVYWYQQALGLGLQFLLWYDEGEERNRGNFPPRFSGRQFPNYSSELNVNALELEDSALYLCASSLAGREGEKLFFGSGTQLSVL.

This clone showed up just a few times. The chain recombines TRBV9 with TRBJ2-7; the match to TRBD2 covers 9 bases. The V segment lost 5 bases and the J segment 1 base; nucleotides outside the gene matches: 10. Germline CDR1 is SGDLS and CDR2 is YYNGEE. The CDR3 is made up of 16 amino acids. Here the CDR3 DNA reads TGTGCCAGCAGTGTCACCTCGACTAGCGGATCCTACGAGCAGTACTTC. Translated, it gives CASSVTSTSGSYEQYF.

This clone appeared a single time. The chain employs TRBV7-3 and TRBJ2-5, with 7 bases identical to TRBD1. Germline CDR1 and CDR2: SGHTA and FQGTGA. The CDR3 has 13 residues. V gave up 5 bases and J gave up 4 bases; unmatched junction bases: 4. The CDR3 DNA follows: TGTGCCAGCAGCGCAACAGGGGCAGAGACCCAGTACTTC. Protein: CASSATGAETQYF.

Comments on this clone: Different DNA sequences within this sample yield the same CDR3. The chain combines TRBV9 with TRBJ1-1; D possibly corresponds to TRBD1 (5 bases). CDR3 size: 13 residues. V lost 0 bases, J lost 3 bases, and 6 bases lay in between. CDR1 is SGDLS and CDR2 is YYNGEE in the germline V gene. The CDR3 loop is CASSVGGDTEAFF. The DNA for the CDR3 is TGTGCCAGCAGCGTAGGGGGGGACACTGAAGCTTTCTTT.

This clone came up a few times. J is TRBJ2-7 and V is TRBV5-6; possibly TRBD1 for D (5 bases). The CDR3 runs 18 residues. The V and J ends lost 5 bases and 2 bases respectively, with 26 bases between them. Germline CDR1 reads SGHDT; CDR2 reads YYEEEE. DNA for the CDR3: TGTGCCAGCAGTAACAAACGGACCAACAGGAGATCGACCTACGAGCAGTACTTC. Translating gives CASSNKRTNRRSTYEQYF.

The CDR3 DNA follows: TGCGCCAGCAGCTTGGGGACCGGGACAGGGGATAATTCACCCCTCCACTTT. Its translation is CASSLGTGTGDNSPLHF. The chain carries TRBV5-1 and TRBJ1-6, with 10 bases aligning to TRBD1. The CDR3 sequence is 17 residues long. From germline, CDR1 is SGHRS and CDR2 YFSETQ. Trimming removed 0 bases from V and 5 bases from J; junction bases left unmatched: 5.

The genes are TRBV7-9 and TRBJ1-1, with D unresolved. In germline, CDR1 is SEHNR, CDR2 FQNEAQ (reference sequence). The CDR3 is 12 amino acids. V lost 3 bases to trimming and J lost 9 bases, with 11 bases between them. CDR3 protein: CASSFSHNQAFF. The CDR3 DNA follows: TGTGCCAGCAGCTTCTCCCACAATCAAGCTTTCTTT.

The chain links TRBV28 to TRBJ1-4; D remains unclear. Trimming removed 5 bases at V and 8 bases at J, with 9 bases between. The CDR3 is 12 residues long. Germline assignment: CDR1 MDHEN and CDR2 SYDVKM. CDR3 loop: CASSTGGEKLFF. In nucleotides, the CDR3 is TGTGCCAGCAGTACTGGAGGGGAAAAACTGTTTTTT.

CDR3 in DNA: TGTGCCAGCAGTTCACAGGGATCGGGCACTGAAGCTTTCTTT. Amino acids: CASSSQGSGTEAFF. The chain couples TRBV6-5 to TRBJ1-1; possible D gene TRBD1, 6 bases. The CDR3 has 14 amino acids. Per germline, CDR1 MNHEY and CDR2 SVGAGI. The V gene lost 4 bases and the J gene lost 4 bases, with 13 bases spanning the gap.

The V call is TRBV4-1, the J call TRBJ2-3, with TRBD2 matching 12 bases. The CDR3 contains 14 residues. V was clipped by 8 bases and J by 4 bases; unmatched bases: 4. The germline gives CDR1 MGHRA, CDR2 YSYEKL. The CDR3 spells CASLASGGADTQYF. CDR3 DNA: TGCGCCAGCTTGGCTAGCGGGGGGGCAGATACGCAGTATTTT.

The chain carries TRBV5-5 and TRBJ1-1; TRBD1 is a possible D gene (5 bases). CDR1 is SGHKS, CDR2 YYEKEE, per germline (reference sequence). This CDR3 region has 14 residues. The V gene lost 5 bases and the J gene lost 0 bases, with 11 bases spanning the gap. The chain's CDR3 is CASRGVPMNTEAFF. Written as DNA, the CDR3 is TGTGCCAGCAGAGGGGTCCCAATGAACACTGAAGCTTTCTTT.